These T cell receptor beta chains were read from a single sample in a study of shared clonotypes between healthy human individuals. The protocol was immunoSEQ multiplex PCR, while the TCRdb copy is restricted to in-frame clones and leaves out a portion. This table holds some 2,100,000 clones, 95% found once. The sample consisted of naive CD4+ T cells sorted from blood. The receptors stem from a young man in good health. The conserved cysteine and the conserved F or W are not part of the CDR3 here. Each record gives: J gene, V gene, D gene, CDR3 protein. The D gene is left open where the match is weak.

TRBJ2-7	TRBV5-1	TRBD2	ASSWVGLAGAEQY
TRBJ2-2	TRBV7-3	NA	ASGNTGELF
TRBJ2-7	TRBV5-5	NA	ASSSTPYEQY
TRBJ1-5	TRBV30	TRBD1	AWSPGQGGQPQH
TRBJ2-2	TRBV10-3	NA	AISGRRDTGELF
TRBJ2-7	TRBV10-3	TRBD1	AISERDRGGYEQY
TRBJ1-1	TRBV28	NA	ASTQGGGGRTEAF
TRBJ2-5	TRBV2	NA	ASSGYQETQY
TRBJ1-2	TRBV12-5	NA	ASGLVGGNYGYT
TRBJ2-3	TRBV19	NA	ASSIDPGWGDTQY
TRBJ1-2	TRBV18	NA	ASSRVNYGYT
TRBJ2-1	TRBV2	TRBD1	ASTDRGGHEQF
TRBJ2-3	TRBV25-1	TRBD1	ASSEWYKGQGGRDTQY
TRBJ2-7	TRBV5-8	NA	ASSFRSEQY
TRBJ2-1	TRBV2	TRBD1	ASSAPKTGSYNEQF
TRBJ1-1	TRBV5-1	TRBD1	ASSPVDRGRSTEAF
TRBJ1-2	TRBV6-1	NA	ASSEARAGRNNYGYT
TRBJ2-7	TRBV10-3	NA	AMGPGGGAIYEQY
TRBJ2-2	TRBV30	TRBD2	ACRGSGSSSNGELF
TRBJ2-5	TRBV6-1	NA	ASSEAKQGLTQY